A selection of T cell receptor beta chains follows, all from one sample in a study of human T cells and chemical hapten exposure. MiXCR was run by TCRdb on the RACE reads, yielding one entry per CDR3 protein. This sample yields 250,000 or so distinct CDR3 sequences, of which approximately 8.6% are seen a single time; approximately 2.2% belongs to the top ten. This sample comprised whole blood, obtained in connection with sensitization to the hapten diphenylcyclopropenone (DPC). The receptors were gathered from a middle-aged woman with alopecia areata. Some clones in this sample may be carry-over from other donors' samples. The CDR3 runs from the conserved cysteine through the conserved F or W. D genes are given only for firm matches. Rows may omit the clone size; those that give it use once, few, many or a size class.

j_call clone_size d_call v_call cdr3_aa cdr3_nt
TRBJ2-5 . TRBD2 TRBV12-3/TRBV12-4 CASKRTSEETQYF TGTGCCAGCAAGCGGACTAGCGAAGAGACCCAGTACTTC
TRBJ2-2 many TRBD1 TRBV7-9 CASSLSQGAGGGELFF TGTGCCAGCAGCTTATCACAGGGGGCCGGCGGAGGGGAGCTGTTTTTT
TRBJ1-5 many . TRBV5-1 CASSVTGDTQPQHF TGCGCCAGCAGCGTTACAGGTGATACTCAGCCCCAGCATTTT
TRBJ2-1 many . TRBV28 CASSFSPGRNEQFF TGTGCCAGCAGTTTTTCCCCAGGACGGAATGAGCAGTTCTTC
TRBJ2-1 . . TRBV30 CAWKEVTGATYSYNEQFF TGTGCCTGGAAGGAGGTGACGGGAGCAACTTACTCCTACAATGAGCAGTTCTTC
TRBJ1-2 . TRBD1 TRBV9 CASTKGGANYGYTF TGTGCCAGCACAAAAGGGGGCGCCAACTATGGCTACACCTTC
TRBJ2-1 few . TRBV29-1 CSVAVSRLNEQFF TGCAGCGTTGCGGTCTCTCGACTAAATGAGCAGTTCTTC
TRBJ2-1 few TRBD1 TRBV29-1 CSVDGLGQGEPNEQFF TGCAGCGTTGACGGGTTAGGCCAGGGGGAACCCAATGAGCAGTTCTTC
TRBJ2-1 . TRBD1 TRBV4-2 CASSQDLGQSYNEQFF TGTGCCAGCAGCCAAGATCTGGGACAGAGCTACAATGAGCAGTTCTTC
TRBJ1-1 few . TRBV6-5 CASSHAERGTEAFF TGTGCCAGCAGCCACGCAGAACGAGGCACTGAAGCTTTCTTT
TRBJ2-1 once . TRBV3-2 CASRGLAGPYSYNEQFF TGTGCCAGCCGGGGACTAGCGGGACCTTACTCCTACAATGAGCAGTTCTTC
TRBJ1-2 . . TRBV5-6 CASSPKSLSYGYTF TGTGCCAGCAGCCCTAAAAGCCTGTCCTATGGCTACACCTTC
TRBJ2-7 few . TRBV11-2 CASGRDILTYEQYF TGTGCCAGCGGCCGGGACATTTTAACCTACGAGCAGTACTTC
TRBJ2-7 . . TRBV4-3 CASSQEWASPSYEQYF TGCGCCAGCAGCCAAGAATGGGCCAGCCCCTCCTACGAGCAGTACTTC
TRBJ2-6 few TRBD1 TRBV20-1 CSARAGTGGSGANVLTF TGCAGTGCTAGGGCCGGGACAGGGGGCTCTGGGGCCAACGTCCTGACTTTC
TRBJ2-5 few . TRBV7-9 CASSFRQLVAQYF TGTGCCAGCAGCTTTAGACAGCTCGTGGCCCAGTACTTC
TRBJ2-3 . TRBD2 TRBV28 CASTPRGLAGGNQKDTQYF TGTGCCAGCACCCCCAGAGGACTAGCGGGAGGTAACCAAAAAGATACGCAGTATTTT
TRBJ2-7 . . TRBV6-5 CASSPLPLGSYEQYF TGTGCCAGCAGTCCCCTCCCTCTAGGCTCCTACGAGCAGTACTTC
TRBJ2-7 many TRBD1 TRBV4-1 CASRLGQGGIYEQYF TGCGCCAGCAGACTGGGACAGGGGGGCATCTACGAGCAGTACTTC
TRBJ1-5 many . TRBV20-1 CSALGQSGQPQHF TGCAGTGCACTAGGACAGAGCGGTCAGCCCCAGCATTTT
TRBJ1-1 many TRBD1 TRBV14 CASSQLGQDATEAFF TGTGCCAGCAGCCAGCTTGGACAGGATGCCACTGAAGCTTTCTTT
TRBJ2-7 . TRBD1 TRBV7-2 CASSLTGQGSSYEQYF TGTGCCAGCAGCCTAACCGGACAGGGGAGCTCCTACGAGCAGTACTTC
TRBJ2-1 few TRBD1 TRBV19 CATGQGAWNEQFF TGTGCCACTGGACAGGGGGCATGGAATGAGCAGTTCTTC
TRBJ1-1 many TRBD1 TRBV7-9 CASSYHVRTGHTEAFF TGTGCCAGCAGCTACCACGTGAGGACAGGGCACACTGAAGCTTTCTTT
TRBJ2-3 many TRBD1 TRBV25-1 CASSGTGTDTQYF TGTGCCAGCAGTGGGACAGGGACAGATACGCAGTATTTT
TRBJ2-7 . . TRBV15 CATSRDQDTVSYEQYF TGTGCCACCAGCAGAGACCAGGACACCGTCTCCTACGAGCAGTACTTC
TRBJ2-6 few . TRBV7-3 CASSPSTGANVLTF TGTGCCAGCAGTCCCTCCACTGGGGCCAACGTCCTGACTTTC
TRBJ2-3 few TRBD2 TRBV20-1 CSAEGGSNTDTQYF TGCAGTGCTGAGGGAGGGAGTAACACAGATACGCAGTATTTT
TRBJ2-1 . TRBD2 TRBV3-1 CASSQELAASYNEQFF TGTGCCAGCAGCCAAGAACTAGCGGCCTCCTACAATGAGCAGTTCTTC
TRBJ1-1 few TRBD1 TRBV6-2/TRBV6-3 CASTTGTARRVTEAFF TGTGCCAGCACCACTGGGACAGCAAGGCGGGTCACTGAAGCTTTCTTT
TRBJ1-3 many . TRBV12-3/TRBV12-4 CASSLRHSGNTIYF TGTGCCAGCAGCCTGCGGCACTCTGGAAACACCATATATTTT
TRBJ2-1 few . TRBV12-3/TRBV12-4 CASSWSGQGLEQFF TGTGCCAGCAGCTGGTCGGGACAAGGTCTTGAGCAGTTCTTC
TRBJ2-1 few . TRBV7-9 CASSLVSRGTEQFF TGTGCCAGCAGCTTAGTCAGCCGGGGTACGGAGCAGTTCTTC
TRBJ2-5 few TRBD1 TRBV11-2 CASSGQGGQTQYF TGTGCCAGCAGCGGACAGGGGGGTCAGACCCAGTACTTC
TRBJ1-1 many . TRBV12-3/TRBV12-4 CASSRNGLEAFF TGTGCCAGCAGTCGAAACGGTCTTGAAGCTTTCTTT
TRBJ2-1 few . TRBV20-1 CSAARGQFF TGCAGTGCTGCCCGCGGGCAGTTCTTC
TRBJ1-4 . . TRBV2 CASIKERQTTNEKLFF TGTGCCAGCATTAAAGAACGACAGACAACTAATGAAAAACTGTTTTTT
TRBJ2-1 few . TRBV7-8 CASSLTSRGVGNEQFF TGTGCCAGCAGCTTAACATCCAGGGGCGTTGGGAATGAGCAGTTCTTC
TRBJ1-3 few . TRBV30 CAWTTVSGNTIYF TGTGCCTGGACGACGGTCTCTGGAAACACCATATATTTT
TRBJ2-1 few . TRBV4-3 CASSLDGRRLVF TGCGCCAGCAGCCTCGACGGGCGGCGTCTGGTCTTC
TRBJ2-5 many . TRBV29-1 CSASDKETQYF TGCAGCGCTAGTGATAAAGAGACCCAGTACTTC
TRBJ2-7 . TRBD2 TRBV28 CASSLESGSREQYF TGTGCCAGCAGTTTAGAGAGCGGGAGCCGCGAGCAGTACTTC
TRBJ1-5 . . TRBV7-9 CASSPTTGNQPQHF TGTGCCAGCAGCCCCACCACAGGCAATCAGCCCCAGCATTTT
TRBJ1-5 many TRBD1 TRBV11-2 CASSRQGMGNQPQHF TGTGCCAGCAGCCGACAGGGGATGGGCAATCAGCCCCAGCATTTT
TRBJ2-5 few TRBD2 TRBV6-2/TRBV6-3 CASTRRGGRETQYF TGTGCCAGCACCAGACGCGGGGGGCGAGAGACCCAGTACTTC
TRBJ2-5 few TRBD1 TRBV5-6 CASSQGVLQTQYF TGTGCCAGCAGCCAGGGGGTGCTCCAGACCCAGTACTTC